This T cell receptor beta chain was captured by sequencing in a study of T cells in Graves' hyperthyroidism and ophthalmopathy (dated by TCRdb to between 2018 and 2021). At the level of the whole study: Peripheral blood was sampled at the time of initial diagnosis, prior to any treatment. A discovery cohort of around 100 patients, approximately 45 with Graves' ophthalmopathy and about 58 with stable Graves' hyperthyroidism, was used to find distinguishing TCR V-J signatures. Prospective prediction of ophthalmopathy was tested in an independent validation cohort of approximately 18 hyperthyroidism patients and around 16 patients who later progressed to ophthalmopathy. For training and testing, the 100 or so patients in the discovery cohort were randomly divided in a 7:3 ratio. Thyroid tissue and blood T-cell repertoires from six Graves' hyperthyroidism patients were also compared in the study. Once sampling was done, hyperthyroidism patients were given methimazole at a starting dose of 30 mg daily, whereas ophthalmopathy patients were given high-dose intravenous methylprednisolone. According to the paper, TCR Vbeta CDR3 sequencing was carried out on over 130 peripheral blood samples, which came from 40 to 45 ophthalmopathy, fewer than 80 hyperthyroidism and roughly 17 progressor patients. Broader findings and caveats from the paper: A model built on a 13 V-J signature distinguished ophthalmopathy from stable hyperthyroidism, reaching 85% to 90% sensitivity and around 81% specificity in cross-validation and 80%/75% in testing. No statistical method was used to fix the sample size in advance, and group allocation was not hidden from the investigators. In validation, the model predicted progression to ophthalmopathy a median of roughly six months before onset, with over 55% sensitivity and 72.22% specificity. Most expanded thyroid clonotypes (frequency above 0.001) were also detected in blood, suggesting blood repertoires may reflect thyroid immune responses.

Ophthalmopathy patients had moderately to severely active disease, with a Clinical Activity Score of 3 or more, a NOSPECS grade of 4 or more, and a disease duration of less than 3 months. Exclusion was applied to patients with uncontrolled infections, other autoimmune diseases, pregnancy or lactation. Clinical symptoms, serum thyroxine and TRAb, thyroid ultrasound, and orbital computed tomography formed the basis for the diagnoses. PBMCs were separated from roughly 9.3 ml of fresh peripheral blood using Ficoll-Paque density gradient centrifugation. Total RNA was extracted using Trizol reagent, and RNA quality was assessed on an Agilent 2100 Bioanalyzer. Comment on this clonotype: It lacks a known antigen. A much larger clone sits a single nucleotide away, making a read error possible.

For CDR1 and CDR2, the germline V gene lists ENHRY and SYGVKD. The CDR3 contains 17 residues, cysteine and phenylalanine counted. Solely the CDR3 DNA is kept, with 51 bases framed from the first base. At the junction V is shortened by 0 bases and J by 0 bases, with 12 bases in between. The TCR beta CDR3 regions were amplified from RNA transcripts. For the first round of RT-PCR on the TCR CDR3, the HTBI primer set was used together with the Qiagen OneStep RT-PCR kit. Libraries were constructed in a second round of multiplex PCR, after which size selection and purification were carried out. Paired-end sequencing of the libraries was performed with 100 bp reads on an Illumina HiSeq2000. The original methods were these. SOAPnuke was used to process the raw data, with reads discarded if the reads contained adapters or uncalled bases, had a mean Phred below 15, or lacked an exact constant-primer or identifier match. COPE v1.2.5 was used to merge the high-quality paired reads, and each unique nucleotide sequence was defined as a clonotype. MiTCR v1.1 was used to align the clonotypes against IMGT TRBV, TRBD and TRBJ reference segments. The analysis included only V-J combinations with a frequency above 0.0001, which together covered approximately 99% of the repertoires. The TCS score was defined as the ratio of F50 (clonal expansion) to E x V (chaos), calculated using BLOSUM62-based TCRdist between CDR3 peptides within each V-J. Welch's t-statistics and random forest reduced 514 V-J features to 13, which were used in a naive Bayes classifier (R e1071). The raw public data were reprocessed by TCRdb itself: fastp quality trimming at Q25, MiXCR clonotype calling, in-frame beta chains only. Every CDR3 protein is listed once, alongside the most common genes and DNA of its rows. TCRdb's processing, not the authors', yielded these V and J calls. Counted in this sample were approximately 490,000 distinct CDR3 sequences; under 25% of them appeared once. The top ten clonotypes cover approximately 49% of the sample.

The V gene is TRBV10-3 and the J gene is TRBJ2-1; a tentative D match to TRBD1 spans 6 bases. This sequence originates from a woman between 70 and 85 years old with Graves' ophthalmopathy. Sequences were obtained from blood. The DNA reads TGTGCCATCAGTGAGTCGAGGGGGATGAACTCCTACAATGAGCAGTTCTTC. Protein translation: CAISESRGMNSYNEQFF.